Shown below are 30 T cell receptor beta chains from a single sample sequenced in a study of T-cell memory formation after mild COVID-19. TCRdb reanalysed the 5' RACE reads using MiXCR and keeps one entry per CDR3 protein. The repertoire holds 350,000 to 500,000 distinct CDR3 sequences, with 15% to 25% as singletons. Sequences were obtained from PBMCs or a T cell subset sorted from them (not recorded which). The origin of the receptors is an adult woman who had mild COVID-19 (a few samples of this study predate the infection). Cell type and time point are not known.

This clonotype occurred a few times. DNA for the CDR3: TGTGCCAGCAGAAGGGGGTCTGGAAACACCATATATTTT. It yields the protein CASRRGSGNTIYF. This chain links TRBV12-3 or TRBV12-4 with TRBJ1-3; a weak D match, TRBD1 (6 bases). Trimming left V 6 bases short and J 1 base short, with 7 bases between. This CDR3 is 13 amino acids long.

J is TRBJ1-1 and V is TRBV29-1; 7 bases agree with TRBD1. CDR1 is SQVTM and CDR2 is ANQGSEA in the germline V gene. The CDR3 is made up of 11 amino acids. J was trimmed by 10 bases and V by 6 bases; bases with no gene match: 8. The CDR3 sequence: CSVTETGPAFF. Here the CDR3 DNA reads TGCAGCGTCACGGAGACAGGGCCAGCTTTCTTT.

The J gene is TRBJ1-4, the V gene TRBV27; D perhaps matches TRBD1 (5 bases). The CDR3 has 11 residues. The germline V and J ends were trimmed by 4 bases and 10 bases, with 7 bases remaining between them. The germline V gene encodes CDR1 MNHEY and CDR2 SMNVEV (reference sequence). The CDR3 loop is CASSSGRKLFF. Here the CDR3 DNA reads TGTGCCAGCAGTTCGGGGCGAAAACTGTTTTTT.

In the case of this clonotype: This may be a read error, as it is one base from a much larger clone. This chain joins TRBV14 and TRBJ1-1, with D maybe TRBD1 (5 bases). Germline lookup yields CDR1 SGHDN and CDR2 FVKESK. Between the trimmed V and J ends, which lost 4 bases and 13 bases, there was a span of 16 bases. The CDR3 consists of 12 residues. The CDR3 coding sequence is TGTGCCAGCAGCCCATTGGGGCGGGCGGTTTTCTTT. This codes for CASSPLGRAVFF.

This clonotype appeared a few times. This chain links TRBV30 with TRBJ2-5, with TRBD2 as a possible D gene (7 bases). The CDR3 runs to 16 residues. V lost 2 bases and J lost 5, with 21 bases in between. Germline loops: CDR1 GTSNPN, CDR2 SVGIG (reference sequence). The CDR3 is CAWSFLRGREGETQYF. Written as DNA, the CDR3 is TGTGCCTGGAGTTTCTTGCGGGGGCGCGAGGGGGAGACCCAGTACTTC.

The V call is TRBV7-2, the J call TRBJ2-1; 7 bases agree with TRBD2. V lost 7 bases to trimming and J lost 0 bases; unmatched junction nucleotides: 6. The CDR3 runs 15 residues. Germline V lookup: CDR1 SGHTA, CDR2 FQGNSA. CDR3 region: CASTPTSLSYNEQFF. DNA of the CDR3: TGTGCCAGCACCCCGACTAGCCTCTCCTACAATGAGCAGTTCTTC. Full variable domain (rest looked up from reference TRBV7-2 and TRBJ2-1): GAGVSQSPSNKVTEKGKDVELRCDPISGHTALYWYRQSLGQGLEFLIYFQGNSAPDKSGLPSDRFSAERTGGSVSTLTIQRTQQEDSAVYLCASTPTSLSYNEQFFGPGTRLTVL.

This clonotype was counted at least ten times. The V and J genes are TRBV15 and TRBJ1-5; no firm D call. CDR1 LNHNV and CDR2 YYDKDF come from the germline V gene (reference sequence). The CDR3 totals 13 residues. Trimming pared 0 bases from V and 3 bases from J, leaving 3 bases between. CDR3 sequence (DNA): TGTGCCACCAGCAGAGATCTCAATCAGCCCCAGCATTTT. Translating gives CATSRDLNQPQHF.

The V and J genes are TRBV4-1 and TRBJ2-7, with 8 bases that match TRBD1. After removal of 0 bases from V and 3 bases from J, the junction contained 13 bases not matched to a gene. The V gene's germline CDR1 is MGHRA and CDR2 YSYEKL. The CDR3 runs to 18 residues. The CDR3 region is CASSQDRRNRDRYYEQYF. As DNA, the CDR3 is TGCGCCAGCAGCCAAGACAGGAGGAACCGGGACAGGTACTACGAGCAGTACTTC.

The chain links TRBV5-1 to TRBJ2-7; D perhaps matches TRBD1 (5 bases). The CDR3 is made up of 14 amino acids. Germline-derived CDR1 and CDR2 are SGHRS and YFSETQ. The germline V and J ends were trimmed by 2 bases and 3 bases, with 12 bases remaining between them. CDR3 coding DNA: TGCGCCAGCAGCTTCCAGGGCTTCCACTACGAGCAGTACTTC. Protein sequence: CASSFQGFHYEQYF.

The chain is built from TRBV20-1 and TRBJ2-7; D gene unclear. This CDR3 has 13 amino acids. V lost 3 bases, J lost 3 bases, and 12 bases lay in between. Germline V CDR1 and CDR2: DFQATT, SNEGSKA (reference sequence). The CDR3 is CSASDGPLYEQYF. In DNA form, the CDR3 reads TGCAGTGCTAGTGATGGCCCCCTCTACGAGCAGTACTTC.

This clonotype occurred a few times. V is TRBV29-1 and J is TRBJ2-1; D uncertain. Trimming took off 7 bases at V and 12 bases at J, with 19 bases between the two ends. The CDR3 runs 12 residues. From germline, CDR1 is SQVTM and CDR2 ANQGSEA. The CDR3 coding sequence is TGCAGCGCCAAAATTACCACAATGGGGCAGTTCTTC. As protein: CSAKITTMGQFF.

This clonotype came up many times. J is TRBJ1-5 and V is TRBV12-3 or TRBV12-4; D ambiguous. The CDR3 extends over 16 amino acids. V was pared by 4 bases and J by 3 bases, with 16 bases between. The CDR3: CASSSGFDGINQPQHF. CDR3 sequence (DNA): TGTGCCAGCAGTTCGGGATTTGACGGTATCAATCAGCCCCAGCATTTT.

The V gene is TRBV30, the J gene TRBJ2-1; D unresolved. Between the trimmed V and J ends, which lost 4 bases and 4 bases, there was a span of 5 bases. The length of the CDR3 is 11 residues. The germline V gene encodes CDR1 GTSNPN and CDR2 SVGIG (reference sequence). This CDR3 reads CAWTGYNEQFF. The CDR3 DNA is TGTGCCTGGACCGGGTACAATGAGCAGTTCTTC.

V usage is TRBV20-1 and J usage is TRBJ1-4; no definite D call. Germline assignment: CDR1 DFQATT and CDR2 SNEGSKA (reference sequence). Trimming cost V 3 bases and J 8 bases, with 10 bases left between them. The CDR3 extends over 12 amino acids. The chain's CDR3 is CSARRSGEKLFF. The CDR3 DNA reads as TGCAGTGCTAGGCGGTCTGGCGAAAAACTGTTTTTT.

CDR3 nucleotides: TGCGCCAGCAACGTCGGGACAGCAAACTATGGCTACACCTTC. This encodes CASNVGTANYGYTF. This sequence joins TRBV5-1 and TRBJ1-2, with TRBD1 matching 7 bases. Per the germline V gene, CDR1 is SGHRS and CDR2 is YFSETQ. The CDR3 loop spans 14 amino acids. Trimming removed 6 bases from V and 2 bases from J; junction bases left unmatched: 7.

V and J are TRBV5-6 and TRBJ1-1; D might be TRBD1 (5 bases). Germline V CDR1 and CDR2: SGHDT, YYEEEE. Trimming removed 2 bases at V and 9 bases at J, with 14 bases between. This CDR3 spans 13 amino acids. The CDR3 spells CASSFVPTDQAFF. DNA of the CDR3: TGTGCCAGCAGCTTCGTCCCGACAGATCAAGCTTTCTTT.

This clonotype was detected many times. This chain uses TRBV5-1 with TRBJ2-7; maybe TRBD2 (6 bases). CDR1 and CDR2 from the germline V gene are SGHRS and YFSETQ. The CDR3 length is 12 residues. V was pared by 4 bases and J by 2 bases, with 7 bases between. The CDR3 loop is CASSREPYEQYF. The CDR3 nucleotides read TGCGCCAGCAGCCGGGAGCCCTACGAGCAGTACTTC.

This clonotype was seen many times. The genes are TRBV30 and TRBJ1-1, with D tentatively TRBD1 (6 bases). This CDR3 has 14 amino acids. CDR1 is GTSNPN, CDR2 SVGIG, per germline (reference sequence). Trimming shortened V by 3 bases and J by 0 bases, and 11 bases separated the two germline ends. CDR3 in amino acids: CAWRVGTLNTEAFF. CDR3 nucleotide sequence: TGTGCCTGGAGAGTAGGGACACTGAACACTGAAGCTTTCTTT. Looking up the rest from reference TRBV30 and TRBJ1-1 gives the full variable domain: SQTIHQWPATLVQPVGSPLSLECTVEGTSNPNLYWYRQAAGRGLQLLFYSVGIGQISSEVPQNLSASRPQDRQFILSSKKLLLSDSGFYLCAWRVGTLNTEAFFGQGTRLTVV.

The table lists this clonotype with a few counts. The chain combines TRBV27 with TRBJ2-7; D tentatively reads TRBD1 or TRBD2 (6 bases each). Germline V gene sequence: CDR1 MNHEY, CDR2 SMNVEV (reference sequence). With 5 bases removed from V and 2 bases from J, the gap between germline ends came to 16 bases. The CDR3 totals 15 residues. The CDR3 nucleotides are TGTGCCAGCAGTATCATCCCCGGGGGCGCCTACGAGCAGTACTTC. It translates to CASSIIPGGAYEQYF.

The chain couples TRBV2 to TRBJ2-1; perhaps D is TRBD1 or TRBD2 (5 bases each). The CDR3 has 15 amino acids. Trimming cost V 10 bases and J 4 bases, with 20 bases left between them. From germline, CDR1 is SNHLY and CDR2 FYNNEI. Here the CDR3 reads CATPGHEGLYNEQFF. CDR3 sequence (DNA): TGTGCCACGCCGGGCCATGAGGGGCTTTACAATGAGCAGTTCTTC.

This clonotype was counted a single time. CDR3 loop: CASSPSLAGGLKETQYF. In DNA, the CDR3 is TGCGCCAGCAGCCCGAGCTTAGCGGGGGGTTTAAAAGAGACCCAGTACTTC. This chain uses TRBV5-1 with TRBJ2-5, with TRBD2 identical over 10 bases. Germline values: CDR1 SGHRS, CDR2 YFSETQ. The junction had 12 bases not matched to a gene; V was cut back by 4 bases and J by 3 bases. This CDR3 has 17 residues. Full variable domain (missing parts from reference TRBV5-1 and TRBJ2-5): KAGVTQTPRYLIKTRGQQVTLSCSPISGHRSVSWYQQTPGQGLQFLFEYFSETQRNKGNFPGRFSGRQFSNSRSEMNVSTLELGDSALYLCASSPSLAGGLKETQYFGPGTRLLVL.

The V call is TRBV12-3 or TRBV12-4, the J call TRBJ2-5; unclear D gene. Trimming left V 6 bases short and J 7 bases short, with 15 bases between. This CDR3 region has 13 residues. The CDR3 region is CASRRPGDRTQYF. The DNA for the CDR3 is TGTGCCAGCAGGAGACCAGGAGATCGGACCCAGTACTTC.

This chain joins TRBV6-5 and TRBJ2-1; the match to TRBD1 covers 10 bases. Germline V gene data show CDR1 as MNHEY and CDR2 as SVGAGI. The CDR3 length is 16 residues. V gave up 5 bases and J gave up 5 bases; unmatched junction bases: 9. The CDR3 DNA reads as TGTGCCAGCAGTGACCTAAAGGGACAGGGGAACAATGAGCAGTTCTTC. Translated, it gives CASSDLKGQGNNEQFF.

This clonotype showed up just a few times. This chain joins TRBV20-1 and TRBJ1-1, with a tentative D call TRBD1 (6 bases). The CDR3 length is 13 residues. The V end was cut by 6 bases, the J end by 3 bases, with 14 bases between. Per the germline V gene, CDR1 is DFQATT and CDR2 is SNEGSKA (reference sequence). CDR3 region: CSADTTGHTEAFF. The CDR3 nucleotides are TGCAGTGCGGACACCACAGGGCACACTGAAGCTTTCTTT.

This CDR3 is CASSLDPGQQETQYF. The CDR3 nucleotides are TGTGCCAGTAGCCTTGATCCGGGACAGCAAGAGACCCAGTACTTC. J is TRBJ2-5 and V is TRBV19; TRBD1 agrees at 7 bases. V lost 6 bases to trimming and J lost 2 bases; unmatched junction nucleotides: 9. The CDR3 is made up of 15 amino acids. CDR1 is LNHDA, CDR2 SQIVND, per germline (reference sequence).

This clonotype was observed a few times. The V call is TRBV7-9, the J call TRBJ2-4, with D perhaps TRBD1 or TRBD2 (5 bases each). The CDR3 is 14 amino acids. The V end lost 4 bases, the J end lost 2 bases, and 9 bases lay between the germline ends. CDR1 SEHNR and CDR2 FQNEAQ come from the germline V gene (reference sequence). The DNA of the CDR3 is TGTGCCAGCAGCTCCGGGACCACCAAAAACATTCAGTACTTC. It specifies CASSSGTTKNIQYF.

This clonotype was observed a few times. V gene TRBV7-2 combines with J gene TRBJ2-7; 7 bases map to TRBD2. This CDR3 has 13 residues. V was clipped by 7 bases and J by 3 bases; unmatched bases: 6. Germline V gene sequence: CDR1 SGHTA, CDR2 FQGNSA. CDR3 DNA sequence: TGTGCCAGCACCGGGACTAACTTCTACGAGCAGTACTTC. Its translation: CASTGTNFYEQYF.

The chain couples TRBV4-2 to TRBJ2-1; 10 nucleotides agree with TRBD2. V gave up 4 bases and J gave up 5 bases; unmatched junction bases: 11. The CDR3 runs to 17 residues. Germline V gene data show CDR1 as LGHNA and CDR2 as YNFKEQ. CDR3 in amino acids: CASSPYPTSGVHNEQFF. The CDR3 nucleotides are TGTGCCAGCAGCCCCTACCCCACTAGCGGGGTCCACAATGAGCAGTTCTTC.

The chain uses TRBV19 and TRBJ1-2, with TRBD1 identical over 11 bases. The CDR3 is made up of 15 amino acids. Trimming at V came to 4 bases and at J to 4 bases, leaving 5 bases not matched to a gene. CDR1 and CDR2 (germline): LNHDA, SQIVND (reference sequence). The CDR3 region is CASSTGQGVSYGYTF. CDR3 nucleotide sequence: TGTGCCAGTAGTACGGGACAGGGGGTGAGCTATGGCTACACCTTC.

This chain uses TRBV7-8 with TRBJ1-1; D is uncertain. The CDR3 spans 14 residues. The germline V gene has CDR1 SGHVS and CDR2 FQNEAQ. Trimming removed 2 bases from V and 1 base from J, with 8 bases in between. The CDR3 nucleotides read TGTGCCAGCAGCTTACCCGCCGCGAACACTGAAGCTTTCTTT. The encoded protein is CASSLPAANTEAFF.